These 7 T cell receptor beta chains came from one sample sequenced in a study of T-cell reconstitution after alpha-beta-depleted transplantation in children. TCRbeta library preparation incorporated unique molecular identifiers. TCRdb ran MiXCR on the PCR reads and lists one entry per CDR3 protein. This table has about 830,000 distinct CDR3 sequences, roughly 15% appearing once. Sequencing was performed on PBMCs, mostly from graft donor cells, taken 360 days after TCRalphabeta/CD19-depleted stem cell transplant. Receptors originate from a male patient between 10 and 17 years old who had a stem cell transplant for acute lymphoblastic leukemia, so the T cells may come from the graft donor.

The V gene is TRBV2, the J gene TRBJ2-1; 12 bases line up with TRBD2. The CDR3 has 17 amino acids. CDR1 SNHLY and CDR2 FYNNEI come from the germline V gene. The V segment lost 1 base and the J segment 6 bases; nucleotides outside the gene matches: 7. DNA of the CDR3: TGTGCCAGCAGTGAAGGGCCAACTAGCGGGGGGTTCAATGAGCAGTTCTTC. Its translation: CASSEGPTSGGFNEQFF.

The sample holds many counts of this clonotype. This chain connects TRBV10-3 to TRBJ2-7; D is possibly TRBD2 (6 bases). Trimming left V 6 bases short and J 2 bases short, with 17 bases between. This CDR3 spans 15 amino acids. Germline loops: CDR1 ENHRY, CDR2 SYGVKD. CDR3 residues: CAIRGGARETYEQYF. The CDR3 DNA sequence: TGTGCCATCAGGGGTGGAGCGCGGGAAACCTACGAGCAGTACTTC.

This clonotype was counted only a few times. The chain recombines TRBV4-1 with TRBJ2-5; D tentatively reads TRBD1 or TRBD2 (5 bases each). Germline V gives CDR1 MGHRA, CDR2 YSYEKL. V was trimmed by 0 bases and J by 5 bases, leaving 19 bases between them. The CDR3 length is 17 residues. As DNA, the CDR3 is TGCGCCAGCAGCCAAGATCCTGGGGGTAGCCTTCGGGAGACCCAGTACTTC. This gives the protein CASSQDPGGSLRETQYF.

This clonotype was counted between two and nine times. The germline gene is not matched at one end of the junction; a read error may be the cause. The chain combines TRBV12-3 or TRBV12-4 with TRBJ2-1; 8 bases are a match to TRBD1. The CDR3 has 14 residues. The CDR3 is CASSTRTGYTEQFF. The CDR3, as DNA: TGTGCCAGCAGTACACGGACAGGGTACACTGAGCAGTTCTTC.

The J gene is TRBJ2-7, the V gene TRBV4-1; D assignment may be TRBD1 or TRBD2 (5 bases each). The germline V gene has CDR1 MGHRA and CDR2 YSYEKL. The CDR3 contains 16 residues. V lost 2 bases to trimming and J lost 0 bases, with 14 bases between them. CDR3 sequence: CASSQIVGAASYEQYF. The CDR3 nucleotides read TGCGCCAGCAGCCAAATTGTCGGGGCAGCCTCCTACGAGCAGTACTTC.

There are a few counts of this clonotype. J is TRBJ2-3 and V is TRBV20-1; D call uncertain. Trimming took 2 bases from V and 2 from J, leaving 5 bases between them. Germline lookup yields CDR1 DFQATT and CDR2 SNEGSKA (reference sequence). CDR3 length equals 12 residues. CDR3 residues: CSARTTTDTQYF. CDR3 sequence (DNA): TGCAGTGCTAGAACTACCACAGATACGCAGTATTTT.

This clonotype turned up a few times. CDR3 nucleotides: TGTGCCACCAGCAGAGCGCGGAGTAACACCGGGGAGCTGTTTTTT. Its translation is CATSRARSNTGELFF. This chain uses TRBV15 with TRBJ2-2; D is uncertain. The CDR3 is 15 amino acids. CDR1 and CDR2 (germline): LNHNV, YYDKDF (reference sequence). The V gene lost 1 base and the J gene lost 2 bases, with 8 bases spanning the gap.